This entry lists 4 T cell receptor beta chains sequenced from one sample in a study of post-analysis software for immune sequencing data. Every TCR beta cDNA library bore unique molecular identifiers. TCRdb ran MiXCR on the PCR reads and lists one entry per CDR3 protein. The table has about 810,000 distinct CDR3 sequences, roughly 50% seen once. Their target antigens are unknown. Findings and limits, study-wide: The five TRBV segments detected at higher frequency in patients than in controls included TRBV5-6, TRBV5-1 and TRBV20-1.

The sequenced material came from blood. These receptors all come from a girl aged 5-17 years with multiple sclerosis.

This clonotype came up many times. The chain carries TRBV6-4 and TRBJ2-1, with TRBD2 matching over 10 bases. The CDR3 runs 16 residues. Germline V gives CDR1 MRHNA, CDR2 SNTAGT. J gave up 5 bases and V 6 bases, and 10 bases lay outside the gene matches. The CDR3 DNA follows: TGTGCCAGCAGCAACGTAGCGGGAGGAGGCGACAATGAGCAGTTCTTC. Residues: CASSNVAGGGDNEQFF.

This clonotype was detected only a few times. CDR3: CASTFGRSSYEQYF. The CDR3 bases are TGTGCCAGCACCTTTGGGCGAAGCTCCTACGAGCAGTACTTC. This chain connects TRBV7-2 to TRBJ2-7; D is ambiguous. The germline CDR1 and CDR2 sequences are SGHTA and FQGNSA. The CDR3 loop spans 14 amino acids. V lost 7 bases and J lost 0, with 13 bases in between.

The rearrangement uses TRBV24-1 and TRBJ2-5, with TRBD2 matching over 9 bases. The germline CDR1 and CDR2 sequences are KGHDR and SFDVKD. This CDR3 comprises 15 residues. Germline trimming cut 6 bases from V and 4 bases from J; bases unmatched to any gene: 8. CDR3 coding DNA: TGTGCCACCAGTACATTAGCGGGGGACGTAGAGACCCAGTACTTC. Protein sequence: CATSTLAGDVETQYF.

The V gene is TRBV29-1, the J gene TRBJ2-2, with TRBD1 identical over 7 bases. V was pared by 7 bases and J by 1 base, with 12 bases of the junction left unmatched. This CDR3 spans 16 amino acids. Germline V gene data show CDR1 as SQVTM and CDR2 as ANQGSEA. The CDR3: CSASPGTARNTGELFF. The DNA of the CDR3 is TGCAGCGCCTCCCCTGGGACAGCACGGAACACCGGGGAGCTGTTTTTT.